This TCR beta chain was retrieved from a study of control samples from healthy donors and cancer patients (dated by TCRdb to 2020 to 2021). Library method: the immunoSEQ multiplex PCR assay. This is the immuneACCESS table as TCRdb keeps it, with only in-frame sequences that have V and J called. A part of the clones is gone; compared with another copy, unresolved V genes explain less than half, and the rest is unexplained. Here the sample has nearly 200,000 clones; about 90% occur a single time. In total, the top ten clones hold about 2% of the sample. CDR1 and CDR2, looked up from the germline V gene (reference sequence), are LNHDA and SQIVND. From the cysteine through the phenylalanine, the CDR3 covers 15 amino acids. The sequence is cut down to CDR3 DNA, 45 bases in frame from base 1. Cut back by 4 bases and 1 base, the V and J ends lie 13 bases apart. Worth noting for this clone: There is no known antigen for this receptor. Per-nucleotide qualities are absent, and no much larger clonotype sits a single base away.

Recombination linked TRBV19 to TRBJ1-1, with the D gene too uncertain to name. The sample was blood. This TCR was recovered from a man younger than 40 in good health. The CDR3 region reads CASSSLSGGNTEAFF. The sequence in DNA is TGTGCCAGTAGTAGCCTGTCAGGCGGGAACACTGAAGCTTTCTTT. When the CDR3 is completed using the reference TRBV19 and TRBJ1-1 genes on either side, the full variable domain is DGGITQSPKYLFRKEGQNVTLSCEQNLNHDAMYWYRQDPGQGLRLIYYSQIVNDFQKGDIAEGYSVSREKKESFPLTVTSAQKNPTAFYLCASSSLSGGNTEAFFGQGTRLTVV.